These 3 T cell receptor beta chains were all obtained from the same sample, sequenced in a study of blood T cells in healthy people across ages (dated by TCRdb to between 2015 and 2016). To prepare the library, 5' RACE was applied. The instrument was an Illumina HiSeq 2500. The second PCR ran for about 6 to 11 cycles and used a J-beta primer mix along with a sample-barcoded 5' primer. TCRdb took the public reads, trimmed them with fastp at Q25, ran MiXCR for clone calling and kept in-frame beta chains. Each CDR3 protein appears once, grouped with its most common genes and DNA. The sample records some 1.6 million distinct CDR3 sequences, almost 35% of which are singletons. The ten largest account for approximately 10% of the sample. The sequenced sample was blood. These receptors were obtained from a woman aged 25 to 45 in good health.

Points on this clonotype: One junction end disagrees with the germline gene, perhaps due to a read error. The genes are TRBV28 and TRBJ1-2; D is ambiguous. The CDR3 has 13 residues. Per the germline V gene, CDR1 is MDHEN and CDR2 is SYDVKM. The CDR3 sequence is CASSGYQNYGYTF. For the CDR3, the DNA is TGTGCCAGCAGCGGTTATCAGAACTATGGTTACACCTTC.

This chain links TRBV2 with TRBJ2-1; D is perhaps TRBD2 (6 bases). The CDR3 runs 13 residues. Trimming took off 4 bases at V and 9 bases at J, with 13 bases between the two ends. Germline values: CDR1 SNHLY, CDR2 FYNNEI. DNA for the CDR3: TGTGCCAGCAGTGGTATTAGCGGCGCTGAGCAGTTCTTC. This codes for CASSGISGAEQFF.

This clonotype was observed once. The chain recombines TRBV27 with TRBJ2-5; tentative D call: TRBD2 (5 bases). The DNA end lines up better with TRBJ2-7; the J call may be wrong. Germline lookup yields CDR1 MNHEY and CDR2 SMNVEV (reference sequence). The CDR3 consists of 15 residues. The DNA of the CDR3 is TGTGCCAGCAGTTTTGCTGTGGGGAGCTCCTACGAGCAGTACTTC. Translation gives CASSFAVGSSYEQYF.